The rows below give T cell receptor beta chains drawn from one sample of a study of T-cell memory formation after mild COVID-19. TCRdb processed the 5' RACE reads anew with MiXCR; each CDR3 protein has one entry. This table holds about 29,000 distinct CDR3 sequences, approximately 12% found once. Source material: PBMCs or a T cell subset sorted from them (not recorded which). All receptors come from an adult woman who had mild COVID-19 (a few samples of this study predate the infection). Cell type and time point are not known. Both conserved end residues are part of each CDR3. The order of the fields is J gene, V gene, clone size, D gene, CDR3 protein, CDR3 DNA. D genes are given only for firm matches. Clone size appears in some rows only: once, few, many, or a class for an expanded clone.

TRBJ1-1 | TRBV7-2 | - | - | CASSPNGQTNTEAFF | TGTGCCAGCAGCCCGAATGGACAGACGAACACTGAAGCTTTCTTT
TRBJ1-1 | TRBV4-2 | many | - | CASSQEVRENTEAFF | TGTGCCAGCAGCCAAGAAGTCAGGGAGAACACTGAAGCTTTCTTT
TRBJ2-3 | TRBV14 | - | - | CASSRWTGLTDTQYF | TGTGCCAGCAGTCGCTGGACGGGGCTCACAGATACGCAGTATTTT
TRBJ2-2 | TRBV4-1 | medium-sized | - | CASSQVSSLAGELFF | TGCGCCAGCAGCCAAGTATCTAGCCTCGCCGGGGAGCTGTTTTTT
TRBJ1-2 | TRBV7-2 | many | - | CASSLETSYGYTF | TGTGCCAGCAGCTTAGAGACAAGCTATGGCTACACCTTC
TRBJ2-7 | TRBV6-8 | many | - | CASSRPRGSYEQYF | TGTGCCAGCAGTCGCCCTCGAGGGTCCTACGAGCAGTACTTC
TRBJ1-5 | TRBV7-9 | many | - | CASSLGLHSNQPQHF | TGTGCCAGCAGCTTAGGACTGCATAGCAATCAGCCCCAGCATTTT
TRBJ2-3 | TRBV4-1 | - | - | CASSQETHPSTDTQYF | TGCGCCAGCAGCCAAGAGACTCACCCTAGCACAGATACGCAGTATTTT
TRBJ1-2 | TRBV13 | many | TRBD1 | CASSSQGASHYGYTF | TGTGCCAGCAGCTCGCAGGGGGCATCACACTATGGCTACACCTTC
TRBJ2-2 | TRBV7-2 | many | - | CASSLTPLRGPFANTGELFF | TGTGCCAGCAGCCTAACCCCCTTGCGGGGGCCGTTCGCGAACACCGGGGAGCTGTTTTTT
TRBJ2-2 | TRBV20-1 | many | TRBD2 | CSARDTSGRAGELFF | TGCAGTGCTAGAGATACTAGCGGGAGGGCCGGGGAGCTGTTTTTT